This T cell receptor beta chain was sequenced during a study of blood T cell repertoires in COVID-19. The CDR3 totals 15 residues. Germline assignment: CDR1 SGHTA and CDR2 FQGNSA. The ends were cut back, 2 bases at V and 2 bases at J, with 12 bases in the middle. As processed by the authors: How many nucleated cells were present was estimated from reference gene primer amplification. Profiled with immunoSEQ multiplex PCR; TCRdb holds only in-frame clones, not every one. For V, J and clone size, that table is used; D and trimming come from the DNA. In the table there are roughly 42,000 clones, approximately 79% of which are singletons.

The chain joins TRBV7-2 to TRBJ1-1; D may be TRBD1 (5 bases). The receptor was isolated from a woman of 80 years or more with acute or convalescent COVID-19. The sequenced material came from peripheral blood. The CDR3 reads CASSLSTGLNTEAFF. CDR3 nucleotide sequence: TGTGCCAGCAGCTTATCCACAGGTTTAAACACTGAAGCTTTCTTT. Using reference TRBV7-2 and TRBJ1-1 for the parts outside the CDR3, the full variable domain is GAGVSQSPSNKVTEKGKDVELRCDPISGHTALYWYRQSLGQGLEFLIYFQGNSAPDKSGLPSDRFSAERTGGSVSTLTIQRTQQEDSAVYLCASSLSTGLNTEAFFGQGTRLTVV.